This T cell receptor beta chain stems from a study of PD-1 blockade in mismatch repair-deficient tumors. Overall study findings and caveats: Rapid post-treatment expansion, then contraction, generally preceding radiologic response, marked tumor-resident clones.

Some clones are missing from TCRdb's copy, which holds only in-frame ones; the method was immunoSEQ multiplex PCR. The data show about 120,000 clones, around 86% seen once. As concerns this clone: Its cognate antigen is unknown.

Specimen: peripheral blood, collected 44 weeks after starting pembrolizumab. This sequence was found in an adult with mismatch repair-deficient cancer.

The CDR3: CASSEDRTIQETQYF. In DNA, the CDR3 is TGTGCCAGCAGTGAGGACAGGACCATCCAAGAGACCCAGTACTTC. The chain carries TRBV2 and TRBJ2-5, with TRBD1 identical over 7 bases. The CDR3 has 15 amino acids. Germline V gives CDR1 SNHLY, CDR2 FYNNEI. After removal of 3 bases from V and 1 base from J, the junction contained 5 bases not matched to a gene.